This T cell receptor (beta chain) was sequenced for a study of cytomegalovirus exposure and HLA in healthy donors. It was with 60 Vbeta and 13 Jbeta primers that the PCR ran. Assay used: immunoSEQ multiplex PCR; TCRdb lists only in-frame clones, some missing. The data contain 130,000 or so clones, about 61% of them singletons. The table lists this clone with a count of one. What it binds is unknown. V shed 8 bases, J shed 6 bases, and the junction held 16 bases outside the gene matches. Germline V gives CDR1 LNHNV, CDR2 YYDKDF (reference sequence). The CDR3 has 17 amino acids. Donors had nominal health at sampling but likely had unrecorded immune exposures. Study conclusions and caveats: Reported performance of the classifier showed diagnosis of cytomegalovirus status with high specificity and sensitivity. TCR beta sequences numbering more than 15,000 were associated with HLA alleles at 0.05 false discovery rate in a later analysis.

The chain uses TRBV15 and TRBJ1-4; 9 nucleotides align to TRBD1. Sequencing used PBMCs. This TCR was sampled from a woman aged 40 to 55 in good health and CMV-seronegative. The CDR3 region is CATPTWTGAEGYEKLFF. The CDR3, as DNA: TGTGCCACCCCGACCTGGACAGGGGCCGAAGGTTATGAAAAACTGTTTTTT.